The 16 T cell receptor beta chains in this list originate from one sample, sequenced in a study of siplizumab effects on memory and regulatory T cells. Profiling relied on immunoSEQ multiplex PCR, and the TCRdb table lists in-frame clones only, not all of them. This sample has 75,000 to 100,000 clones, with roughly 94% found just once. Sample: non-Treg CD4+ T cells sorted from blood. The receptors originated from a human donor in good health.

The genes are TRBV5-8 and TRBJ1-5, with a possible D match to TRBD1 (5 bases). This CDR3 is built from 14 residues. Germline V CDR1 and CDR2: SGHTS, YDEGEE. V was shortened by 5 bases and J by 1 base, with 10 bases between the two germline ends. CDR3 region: CASSIRGSNQPQHF. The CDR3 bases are TGTGCCAGCAGTATAAGGGGAAGCAATCAGCCCCAGCATTTT.

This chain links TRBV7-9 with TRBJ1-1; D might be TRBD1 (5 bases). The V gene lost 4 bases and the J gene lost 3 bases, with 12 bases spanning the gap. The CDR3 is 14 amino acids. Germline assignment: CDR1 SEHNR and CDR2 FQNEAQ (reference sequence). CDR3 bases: TGTGCCAGCAGCTCGGACGGGGGGGACACTGAAGCTTTCTTT. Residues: CASSSDGGDTEAFF. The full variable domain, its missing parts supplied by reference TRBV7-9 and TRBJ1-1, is DTGVSQNPRHKITKRGQNVTFRCDPISEHNRLYWYRQTLGQGPEFLTYFQNEAQLEKSRLLSDRFSAERPKGSFSTLEIQRTEQGDSAMYLCASSSDGGDTEAFFGQGTRLTVV.

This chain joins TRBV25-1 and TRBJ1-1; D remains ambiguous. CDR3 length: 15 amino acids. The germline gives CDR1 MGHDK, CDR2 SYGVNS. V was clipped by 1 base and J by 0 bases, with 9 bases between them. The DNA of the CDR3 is TGTGCCAGCAGTGAATTGCGGTCCCTGAACACTGAAGCTTTCTTT. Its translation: CASSELRSLNTEAFF.

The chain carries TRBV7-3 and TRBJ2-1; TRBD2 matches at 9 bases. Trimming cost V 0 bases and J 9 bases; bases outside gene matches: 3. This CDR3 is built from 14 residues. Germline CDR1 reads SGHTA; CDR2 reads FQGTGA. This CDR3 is CASSLTSGRTEQFF. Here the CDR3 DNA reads TGTGCCAGCAGCTTAACTAGCGGGAGAACTGAGCAGTTCTTC.

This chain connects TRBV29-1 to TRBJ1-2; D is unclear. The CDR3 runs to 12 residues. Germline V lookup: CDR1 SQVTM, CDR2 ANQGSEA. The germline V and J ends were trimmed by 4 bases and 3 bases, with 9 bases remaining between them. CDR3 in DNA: TGCAGCGTTGGCAGTAGGGACTATGGCTACACCTTC. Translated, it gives CSVGSRDYGYTF.

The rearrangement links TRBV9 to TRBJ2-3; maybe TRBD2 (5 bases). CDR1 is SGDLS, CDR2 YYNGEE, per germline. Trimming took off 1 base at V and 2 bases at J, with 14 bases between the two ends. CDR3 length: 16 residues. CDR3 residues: CASSVIGGTPTDTQYF. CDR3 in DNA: TGTGCCAGCAGCGTAATCGGAGGCACCCCCACAGATACGCAGTATTTT.

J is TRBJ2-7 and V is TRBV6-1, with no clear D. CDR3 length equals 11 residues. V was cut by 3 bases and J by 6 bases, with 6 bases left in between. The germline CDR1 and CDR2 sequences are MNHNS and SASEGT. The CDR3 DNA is TGTGCCAGCAGTGACACCTCCGAGCAGTACTTC. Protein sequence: CASSDTSEQYF.

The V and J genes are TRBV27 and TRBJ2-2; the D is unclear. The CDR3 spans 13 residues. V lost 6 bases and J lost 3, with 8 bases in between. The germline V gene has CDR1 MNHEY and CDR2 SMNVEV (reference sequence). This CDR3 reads CASRPAHTGELFF. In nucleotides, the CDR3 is TGTGCCAGCAGACCCGCTCACACCGGGGAGCTGTTTTTT.

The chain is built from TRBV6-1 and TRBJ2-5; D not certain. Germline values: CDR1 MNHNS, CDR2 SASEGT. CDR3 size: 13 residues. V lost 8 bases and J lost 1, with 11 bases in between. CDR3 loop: CASLLGFQETQYF. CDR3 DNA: TGTGCCAGCCTTTTGGGATTCCAAGAGACCCAGTACTTC.

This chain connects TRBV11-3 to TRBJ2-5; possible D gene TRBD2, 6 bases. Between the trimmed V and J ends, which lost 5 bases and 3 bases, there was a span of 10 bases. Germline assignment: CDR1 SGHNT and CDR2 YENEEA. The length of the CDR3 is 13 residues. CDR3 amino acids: CASSLQREETQYF. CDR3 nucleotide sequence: TGTGCCAGCAGCCTCCAGCGGGAAGAGACCCAGTACTTC.

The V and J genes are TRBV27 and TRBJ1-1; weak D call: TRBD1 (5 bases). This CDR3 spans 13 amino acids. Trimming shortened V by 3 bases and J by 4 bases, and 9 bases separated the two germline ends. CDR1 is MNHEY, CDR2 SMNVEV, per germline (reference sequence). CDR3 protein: CASSFPGGTEAFF. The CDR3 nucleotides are TGTGCCAGCAGTTTTCCCGGGGGCACTGAAGCTTTCTTT.

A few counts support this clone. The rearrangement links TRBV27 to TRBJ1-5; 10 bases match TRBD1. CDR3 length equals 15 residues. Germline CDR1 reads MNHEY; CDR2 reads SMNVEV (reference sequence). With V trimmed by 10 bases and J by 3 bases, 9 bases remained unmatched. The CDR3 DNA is TGTGCCACAGGACGGACAGGGGGGCACAATCAGCCCCAGCATTTT. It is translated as CATGRTGGHNQPQHF.

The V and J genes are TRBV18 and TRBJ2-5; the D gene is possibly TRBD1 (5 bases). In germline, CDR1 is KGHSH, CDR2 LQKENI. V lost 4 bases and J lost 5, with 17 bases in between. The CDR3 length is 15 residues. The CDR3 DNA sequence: TGTGCCAGCTCACGCTTCAGGGCCCACGCGGAGACCCAGTACTTC. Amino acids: CASSRFRAHAETQYF.

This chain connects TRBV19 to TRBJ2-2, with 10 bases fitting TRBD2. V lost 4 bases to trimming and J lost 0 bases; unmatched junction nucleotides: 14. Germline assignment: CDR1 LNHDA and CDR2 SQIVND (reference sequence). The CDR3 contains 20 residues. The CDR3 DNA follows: TGTGCCAGTAGTACCCGACTAGCGGGCTTAGTAGGGCCGAACACCGGGGAGCTGTTTTTT. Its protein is CASSTRLAGLVGPNTGELFF. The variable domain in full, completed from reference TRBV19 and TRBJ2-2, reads DGGITQSPKYLFRKEGQNVTLSCEQNLNHDAMYWYRQDPGQGLRLIYYSQIVNDFQKGDIAEGYSVSREKKESFPLTVTSAQKNPTAFYLCASSTRLAGLVGPNTGELFFGEGSRLTVL.

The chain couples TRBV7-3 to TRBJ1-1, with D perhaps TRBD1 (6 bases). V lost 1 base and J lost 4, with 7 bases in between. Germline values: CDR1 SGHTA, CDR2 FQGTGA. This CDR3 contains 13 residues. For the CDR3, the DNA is TGTGCCAGCAGCTTAATACAGGGCACTGAAGCTTTCTTT. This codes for CASSLIQGTEAFF.

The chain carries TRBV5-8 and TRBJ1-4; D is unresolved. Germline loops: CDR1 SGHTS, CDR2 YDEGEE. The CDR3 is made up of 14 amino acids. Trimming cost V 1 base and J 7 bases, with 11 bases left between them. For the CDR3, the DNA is TGTGCCAGCAGCTTGACGCGGTTTAGTGAAAAACTGTTTTTT. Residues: CASSLTRFSEKLFF.